This is a list of T cell receptor delta chains from one sample in a study of gamma delta lymphoproliferative disorders and STAT genes. TCRdb re-called the multiplex PCR reads using CATT. The sample has about 3,400 delta-chain clones, roughly 1.1% seen once. The sequenced sample was blood. Receptors were obtained from a human donor in good health. CDR3s leave out the opening cysteine and the closing phenylalanine or tryptophan. A D gene is named only where the DNA matches it firmly.

J	D	V	CDR3
TRDJ3	TRDD3	TRDV2	ACDTELGDTGPSSWDTRQMF
TRDJ1	TRDD3	TRDV2	ACDRLGDTGYTDKLI
TRDJ1	TRDD3	TRDV1	ALGELDRTGVKDQLI
TRDJ1	TRDD3	TRDV2	ACDTVGDTRRGPDKLI
TRDJ1	TRDD3	TRDV2	ACDTLLGDTLLYTNKLI
TRDJ1	TRDD3	TRDV2	ACDTVGVLGDNTDKLI
TRDJ1	.	TRDV1	ALGEAAPYQPSYTDKLI
TRDJ1	TRDD2	TRDV1	ALGPSYVPWGLDADKLI
TRDJ1	TRDD3	TRDV2	ACDPVLHGGGSPLI
TRDJ1	TRDD3	TRDV1	ALGDRLLNPSEGYGPTDKLI
TRDJ1	TRDD3	TRAV29/DV5	AASVGGGYAVFATDKLI
TRDJ1	TRDD3	TRDV2	ACGTVNLGDRPNTDKLI
TRDJ1	TRDD3	TRDV1	ALGERSGGYDKLI
TRDJ1	TRDD3	TRDV2	ACERLGPYTDKLI
TRDJ1	TRDD3	TRDV2	ACDTLGATDKLI
TRDJ3	TRDD3	TRDV2	ACKHSGDTRSSWDTRQMF
TRDJ3	TRDD3	TRDV2	ACDTVLGDTTAWDTRQMF
TRDJ1	.	TRDV2	ACDAAPLPQTGDTDKLI
TRDJ1	TRDD3	TRDV2	ACDTLGDPNTDKLI
TRDJ1	TRDD3	TRDV2	ACDSLLGDTNPLDSSTDKLI
TRDJ1	TRDD3	TRDV1	ALGERAFSFYWGTYTDKLI
TRDJ1	.	TRDV2	ACDFLPDWGTDKLI
TRDJ1	TRDD3	TRDV2	ACDALGDKSDKLI
TRDJ1	TRDD2	TRDV2	ACDTLPTRGAQPSDLTDKLI
TRDJ1	TRDD3	TRDV1	ALGEGSYYAGGYLADKLI
TRDJ1	TRDD3	TRDV2	ACDSLGDSNKLI
TRDJ3	TRDD3	TRDV3	ALYWGSSWDTRQMF
TRDJ1	TRDD3	TRDV2	ACDARRDWGIRDTDKLI
TRDJ1	TRDD3	TRDV1	ALGDRPFLPLGDTAYTDKLI
TRDJ1	.	TRAV38-2/DV8	ASELPSRLLGDKLI
TRDJ1	TRDD3	TRDV2	ACDPLLGALLTDKLI
TRDJ1	TRDD3	TRDV1	ALGELSRSIPTPSLGIRTDKLI
TRDJ1	.	TRDV2	ACDSLVLRADKLI
TRDJ1	TRDD3	TRDV2	ACDSLGTGGPNYYVADKLI
TRDJ3	TRDD3	TRDV2	ACDTAGGPSSWDTRQMF
TRDJ3	.	TRAV29/DV5	AAPAGSSCSWDTRQMF
TRDJ1	.	TRDV1	ALGAPSYRTGGFTTDKLI
TRDJ1	TRDD3	TRDV1	ALQFLYLTGGDTDKLI
TRDJ1	TRDD3	TRDV2	ACDTLLGDTETDLYTDKLI
TRDJ1	.	TRDV2	ACDTVAGGSLATDKLI
TRDJ3	.	TRDV2	ACDTVLGVTGGTNSWDTRQMF
TRDJ1	TRDD3	TRDV2	ACDPLLLGDTSTDKLI
TRDJ1	TRDD3	TRDV2	ACDPLGDTATKSQLI
TRDJ3	.	TRDV2	ACDSAGDRSSWDTRQMF
TRDJ1	.	TRDV2	ACDTVAGPNPYSDKLI
TRDJ1	TRDD2	TRDV1	ALGEPAFLRGGKYTDKLI
TRDJ1	TRDD3	TRDV2	ACDILGDLPRNTDKLI
TRDJ3	.	TRDV2	ACDTGEAGSWDTRQMF
TRDJ1	TRDD3	TRDV1	ALGELTDDWGMYTDKLI
TRDJ1	TRDD3	TRDV1	ALGDSSNTFVLGDTFTDKLI
TRDJ1	TRDD3	TRDV2	ACDTVGDPYTDKLI
TRDJ1	TRDD3	TRDV2	ACDTVSTGTSRGIKTDKLI
TRDJ1	TRDD3	TRDV2	ACDTLLGDTFTDKLI
TRDJ1	.	TRDV2	ACDTVGKYTDKLI
TRDJ1	.	TRDV2	AWEVPGYTDKLI
TRDJ2	.	TRAV29/DV5	AGPKAAGNTPLI
TRDJ1	.	TRDV1	ALGDHFLESDKLI
TRDJ1	TRDD3	TRDV1	ALGELAYWGTGYTDKLI
TRDJ1	TRDD3	TRDV2	ACDPVLGDTGPTDKLI